This entry lists 9 T cell receptor beta chains sequenced from one sample in a study of identical twins. One entry per CDR3 protein results from TCRdb running MiXCR on the 5' RACE reads. The table records 700,000 to 950,000 distinct CDR3 sequences, approximately 13% of them present only once. The same sample was also used in a study of yellow fever vaccine responses in identical twins.

The sequencing input was PBMCs. Receptors were obtained from a woman younger than 35 in good health.

This clonotype has more than one count but fewer than ten. The chain links TRBV28 to TRBJ1-2; D uncertain. This CDR3 contains 14 residues. In germline, CDR1 is MDHEN, CDR2 SYDVKM. Deletions cut 4 bases from V and 6 bases from J, with 15 bases between. CDR3 region: CASSSEMRVHGYTF. The CDR3 DNA follows: TGTGCCAGCAGTTCCGAGATGAGGGTTCATGGCTACACCTTC.

The chain is built from TRBV28 and TRBJ2-3; D unclear. The V and J ends lost 1 base and 1 base respectively, with 9 bases between them. The CDR3 covers 15 residues. CDR1 is MDHEN and CDR2 is SYDVKM in the germline V gene. The CDR3 spells CASSLFRKGTDTQYF. The CDR3 nucleotides read TGTGCCAGCAGTTTATTCCGGAAGGGCACAGATACGCAGTATTTT.

This clonotype has a handful of counts. V is TRBV12-3 or TRBV12-4 and J is TRBJ1-2; 10 bases map to TRBD1. This CDR3 comprises 15 residues. V was pared by 3 bases and J by 7 bases, with 8 bases of the junction left unmatched. In DNA, the CDR3 is TGTGCCAGCAGTTTTTCGACAGGGGGCGTCTCTGGCTACACCTTC. This encodes CASSFSTGGVSGYTF.

The rearrangement joins TRBV28 to TRBJ1-2; no firm D call. The CDR3 runs 15 residues. V was cut by 2 bases and J by 4 bases, with 14 bases left in between. In germline, CDR1 is MDHEN, CDR2 SYDVKM. The DNA for the CDR3 is TGTGCCAGCAGTTTAGAGTTTACCTCTAGCTATGGCTACACCTTC. Its protein is CASSLEFTSSYGYTF.

This clonotype was recorded a few times. The chain is built from TRBV5-6 and TRBJ1-6; D remains unclear. The germline V and J ends were trimmed by 2 bases and 9 bases, with 9 bases remaining between them. The CDR3 has 13 residues. Germline CDR1 is SGHDT and CDR2 is YYEEEE. CDR3 nucleotides: TGTGCCAGCAGCTTCATGGGGATTTCACCCCTCCACTTT. Translation gives CASSFMGISPLHF.

The V and J genes are TRBV9 and TRBJ2-3; 7 nucleotides match TRBD2. Germline CDR1 and CDR2: SGDLS and YYNGEE. Germline trimming cut 0 bases from V and 8 bases from J; bases unmatched to any gene: 12. CDR3 length: 16 amino acids. The CDR3 nucleotides read TGTGCCAGCAGCGTAGGGTCGGGAGGAGGTGGTGCTACGCAGTATTTT. This encodes CASSVGSGGGGATQYF.

This clonotype was observed at least ten times. V and J are TRBV20-1 and TRBJ2-2; a possible D gene is TRBD2 (6 bases). Germline V gene sequence: CDR1 DFQATT, CDR2 SNEGSKA (reference sequence). The CDR3 is made up of 14 amino acids. Trimming removed 3 bases from V and 4 bases from J, with 12 bases in between. The CDR3 loop is CSAREGRGTGELFF. The DNA of the CDR3 is TGCAGTGCTAGGGAGGGAAGGGGCACCGGGGAGCTGTTTTTT.

This clonotype was observed once. This chain links TRBV28 with TRBJ2-2; 11 nucleotides agree with TRBD1. The junction had 8 bases not matched to a gene; V was cut back by 8 bases and J by 6 bases. Germline V gene lookup returns CDR1 MDHEN and CDR2 SYDVKM. This CDR3 spans 15 amino acids. CDR3 sequence: CASRYGTGGPGELFF. CDR3 DNA: TGTGCCAGCCGTTACGGGACAGGGGGTCCCGGGGAGCTGTTTTTT. The complete variable domain, with remaining parts taken from reference TRBV28 and TRBJ2-2, reads DVKVTQSSRYLVKRTGEKVFLECVQDMDHENMFWYRQDPGLGLRLIYFSYDVKMKEKGDIPEGYSVSREKKERFSLILESASTNQTSMYLCASRYGTGGPGELFFGEGSRLTVL.

This clonotype was counted between two and nine times. This sequence joins TRBV20-1 and TRBJ2-2; the match to TRBD2 covers 7 bases. The CDR3 loop spans 15 amino acids. Losses at the gene ends were 6 bases for V and 0 bases for J; bases not matched to a gene: 7. Germline CDR1 reads DFQATT; CDR2 reads SNEGSKA (reference sequence). In DNA, the CDR3 is TGCAGTGCCAGAAGGGAGGGCGCGAACACCGGGGAGCTGTTTTTT. This codes for CSARREGANTGELFF.